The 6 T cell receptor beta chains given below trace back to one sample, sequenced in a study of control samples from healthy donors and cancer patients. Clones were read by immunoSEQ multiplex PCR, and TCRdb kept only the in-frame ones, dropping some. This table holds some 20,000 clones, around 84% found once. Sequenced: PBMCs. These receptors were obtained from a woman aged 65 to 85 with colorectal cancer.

This CDR3 reads CASSESGAETQYF. The CDR3 bases are TGTGCCAGCAGTGAATCCGGTGCGGAGACCCAGTACTTC. The chain employs TRBV2 and TRBJ2-5; D remains unclear. Germline-derived CDR1 and CDR2 are SNHLY and FYNNEI. This CDR3 contains 13 residues. Trimming removed 2 bases at V and 5 bases at J, with 9 bases between.

CDR3 region: CATSRGQLPYGGTF. DNA of the CDR3: TGTGCCACCAGCAGAGGCCAGCTACCTTATGGAGGGACCTTC. This chain links TRBV15 with TRBJ1-2, with D uncertain. Germline CDR1 is LNHNV and CDR2 is YYDKDF (reference sequence). Trimming removed 1 base from V and 14 bases from J, with 20 bases in between. The CDR3 length is 14 residues.

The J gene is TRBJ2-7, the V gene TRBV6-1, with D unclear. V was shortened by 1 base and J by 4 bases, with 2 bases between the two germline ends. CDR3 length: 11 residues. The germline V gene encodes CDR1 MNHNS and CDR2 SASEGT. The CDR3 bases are TGTGCCAGCAGTGAAGAATACGAGCAGTACTTC. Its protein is CASSEEYEQYF.

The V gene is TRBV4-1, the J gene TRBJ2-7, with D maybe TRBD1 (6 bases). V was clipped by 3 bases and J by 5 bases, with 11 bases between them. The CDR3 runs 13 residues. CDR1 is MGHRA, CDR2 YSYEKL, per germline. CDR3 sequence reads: CASSHPGVDEQYF. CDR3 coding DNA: TGCGCCAGCAGCCATCCAGGGGTCGACGAGCAGTACTTC.

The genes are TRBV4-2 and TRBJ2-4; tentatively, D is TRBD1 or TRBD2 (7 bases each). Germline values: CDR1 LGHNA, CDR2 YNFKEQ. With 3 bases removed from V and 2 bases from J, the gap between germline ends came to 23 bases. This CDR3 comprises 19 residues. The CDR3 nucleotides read TGTGCCAGCAGCCAGGATGAGGGGGCGGGGGAGCCCACCAAAAACATTCAGTACTTC. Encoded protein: CASSQDEGAGEPTKNIQYF.

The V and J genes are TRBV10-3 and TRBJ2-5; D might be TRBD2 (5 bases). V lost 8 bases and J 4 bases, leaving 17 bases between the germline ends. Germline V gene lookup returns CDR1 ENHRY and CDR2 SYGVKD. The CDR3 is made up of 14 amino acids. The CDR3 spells CAIATPGVGETQYF. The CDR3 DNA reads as TGTGCCATCGCCACCCCCGGGGTCGGAGAGACCCAGTACTTC.